This passage covers 20 T cell receptor beta chains from one sample sequenced in a study of blood T cells in healthy people across ages. Then a second PCR, running roughly 6 to 11 cycles, was carried out with a sample-barcoded 5' primer and a J-beta primer mix. TCRdb called the 5' RACE reads again in MiXCR, with one record for every CDR3 protein. The sample has 660,000 or so distinct CDR3 sequences; roughly three fifths are singletons. The source material was blood. The receptor source for this set is a man aged 55 to 69 in good health.

The chain uses TRBV20-1 and TRBJ1-5; D not certain. Trimming took off 1 base at V and 6 bases at J, with 7 bases between the two ends. Germline CDR1 and CDR2: DFQATT and SNEGSKA (reference sequence). The CDR3 covers 12 residues. The chain's CDR3 is CSARVVGQPQHF. CDR3 bases: TGCAGTGCTAGAGTGGTCGGTCAGCCCCAGCATTTT.

The chain couples TRBV6-5 to TRBJ2-1; 15 bases agree with TRBD2. With V trimmed by 2 bases and J by 2 bases, 1 base remained unmatched. From germline, CDR1 is MNHEY and CDR2 SVGAGI. The CDR3 loop spans 17 amino acids. The CDR3: CASSYGTSGGPYNEQFF. CDR3 DNA: TGTGCCAGCAGTTACGGGACTAGCGGGGGGCCCTACAATGAGCAGTTCTTC.

This chain links TRBV2 with TRBJ1-2; 7 bases agree with TRBD1. The germline CDR1 and CDR2 sequences are SNHLY and FYNNEI. V trimming: 2 bases; J trimming: 4 bases; junction bases outside the gene matches: 10. CDR3 length equals 16 residues. CDR3: CASSEPRRAGGYGYTF. The CDR3 DNA is TGTGCCAGCAGTGAACCCCGCAGGGCAGGGGGCTATGGCTACACCTTC.

This rearrangement joins TRBV7-8 to TRBJ1-1; D perhaps matches TRBD1 (6 bases). This CDR3 is built from 15 residues. CDR1 and CDR2 from the germline V gene are SGHVS and FQNEAQ. V lost 1 base and J 5 bases, leaving 14 bases between the germline ends. The CDR3 loop is CASSLGGGGTTEAFF. The CDR3 nucleotides read TGTGCCAGCAGCTTAGGGGGGGGCGGAACAACTGAAGCTTTCTTT.

This clonotype showed up just once. The V gene is TRBV27, the J gene TRBJ2-7; 9 bases align to TRBD1. The CDR3 loop spans 17 amino acids. Germline values: CDR1 MNHEY, CDR2 SMNVEV (reference sequence). Trimming took 6 bases from V and 2 from J; bases not matched to a gene: 14. CDR3 in amino acids: CASSPPTGGAFAYEQYF. The DNA for the CDR3 is TGTGCCAGCAGCCCCCCCACAGGGGGCGCATTTGCCTACGAGCAGTACTTC.

V and J are TRBV20-1 and TRBJ2-7, with TRBD1 matching 9 bases. In germline, CDR1 is DFQATT, CDR2 SNEGSKA (reference sequence). The J segment lost 2 bases and the V segment lost 3 bases, leaving 5 bases of the junction unmatched. The CDR3 runs to 14 residues. CDR3 bases: TGCAGTGCTAGGGTACAGGGGGCTGCCTACGAGCAGTACTTC. It specifies CSARVQGAAYEQYF.

The gene calls are TRBV20-1 and TRBJ2-4; 8 nucleotides match TRBD1. In germline, CDR1 is DFQATT, CDR2 SNEGSKA (reference sequence). The CDR3 loop spans 14 amino acids. Germline trimming cut 6 bases from V and 3 bases from J; bases unmatched to any gene: 7. The chain's CDR3 is CSAPDRADKNIQYF. The CDR3 DNA reads as TGCAGTGCACCGGACAGGGCTGACAAAAACATTCAGTACTTC.

This chain uses TRBV5-1 with TRBJ1-2; 9 positions match TRBD1. The CDR3 has 16 residues. CDR1 SGHRS and CDR2 YFSETQ come from the germline V gene. V lost 4 bases, J lost 7 bases, and 14 bases stayed unmatched. The CDR3 loop reads CASSLGQGVMAGGYTF. Here the CDR3 DNA reads TGCGCCAGCAGCCTGGGACAGGGCGTAATGGCCGGTGGCTACACCTTC.

This chain links TRBV20-1 with TRBJ2-5, with unresolved D. The CDR3 loop spans 14 amino acids. Germline CDR1 DFQATT, CDR2 SNEGSKA (reference sequence). Trimming left V 6 bases short and J 3 bases short, with 17 bases between. The CDR3, as DNA: TGCAGTGCCGCGACTCATCCTCAAAAAGAGACCCAGTACTTC. Residues: CSAATHPQKETQYF.

The CDR3 sequence: CASSQDQGPHNEQFF. CDR3 in DNA: TGTGCCAGCAGCCAAGACCAGGGTCCTCACAATGAGCAGTTCTTC. The chain is built from TRBV3-1 and TRBJ2-1; tentatively, D is TRBD1 (5 bases). This CDR3 is 15 amino acids long. Germline CDR1 and CDR2: LGHDT and YNNKEL (reference sequence). Trimming removed 0 bases from V and 5 bases from J, with 11 bases in between.

The chain employs TRBV7-6 and TRBJ1-5; D is unresolved. Germline values: CDR1 SGHVS, CDR2 FNYEAQ. The V and J ends lost 4 bases and 7 bases respectively, with 23 bases between them. The CDR3 spans 17 residues. The CDR3 here is CASSSEAVPSGGQPQHF. CDR3 coding DNA: TGTGCCAGCAGCTCTGAGGCAGTGCCGTCGGGAGGCCAGCCCCAGCATTTT.

The chain is built from TRBV4-1 and TRBJ2-3, with 9 bases that match TRBD2. The CDR3 runs to 16 residues. V lost 4 bases, J lost 5 bases, and 10 bases stayed unmatched. Germline lookup yields CDR1 MGHRA and CDR2 YSYEKL. The CDR3 sequence: CASSREPAGGGDTQYF. The DNA of the CDR3 is TGCGCCAGCAGCCGTGAGCCGGCGGGAGGGGGAGATACGCAGTATTTT.

The V call is TRBV27, the J call TRBJ2-3; TRBD1 matches 7 bases. The J segment lost 1 base and the V segment lost 6 bases, leaving 4 bases of the junction unmatched. Germline lookup yields CDR1 MNHEY and CDR2 SMNVEV (reference sequence). The CDR3 runs to 14 residues. This chain's CDR3 is CASRPDRGTDTQYF. As DNA, the CDR3 is TGTGCCAGCAGACCTGACAGGGGCACAGATACGCAGTATTTT.

This chain connects TRBV7-2 to TRBJ1-6; D is perhaps TRBD1 (6 bases). This CDR3 contains 15 residues. Trimming took off 2 bases at V and 7 bases at J, with 12 bases between the two ends. Germline V gene data show CDR1 as SGHTA and CDR2 as FQGNSA. CDR3 in amino acids: CASSLRQAGNSPLHF. CDR3 coding DNA: TGTGCCAGCAGCTTAAGACAGGCCGGCAATTCACCCCTCCACTTT.

V is TRBV5-5 and J is TRBJ2-7; D is unresolved. V was pared by 1 base and J by 3 bases, with 5 bases between. Germline lookup yields CDR1 SGHKS and CDR2 YYEKEE (reference sequence). There are 12 residues in the CDR3. The CDR3 DNA reads TGTGCCAGCAGCTTGACCTTCTACGAGCAGTACTTC. This encodes CASSLTFYEQYF. Together with reference TRBV5-5 and TRBJ2-7, the CDR3 gives the full variable domain: DAGVTQSPTHLIKTRGQQVTLRCSPISGHKSVSWYQQVLGQGPQFIFQYYEKEERGRGNFPDRFSARQFPNYSSELNVNALLLGDSALYLCASSLTFYEQYFGPGTRLTVT.

In its sample, this clonotype was seen a few times. This rearrangement joins TRBV7-2 to TRBJ2-1, with 11 nucleotides matching TRBD2. J lost 7 bases, V lost 1 base, and 3 bases had no gene match. The CDR3 has 15 residues. Per germline, CDR1 SGHTA and CDR2 FQGNSA. This chain's CDR3 is CASSLGLAGFNEQFF. The DNA for the CDR3 is TGTGCCAGCAGCTTAGGACTAGCGGGGTTTAATGAGCAGTTCTTC.

The chain recombines TRBV20-1 with TRBJ2-6, with 7 positions matching TRBD1. The V and J ends lost 6 bases and 0 bases, in that order; junction bases with no gene match: 14. Germline V gene sequence: CDR1 DFQATT, CDR2 SNEGSKA (reference sequence). The length of the CDR3 is 18 residues. Here the CDR3 reads CSASFRDRYFSGANVLTF. CDR3 in DNA: TGCAGTGCGTCTTTCCGGGACAGATACTTCTCTGGGGCCAACGTCCTGACTTTC.

This clonotype was observed at least ten times. The chain employs TRBV2 and TRBJ2-7; 7 bases agree with TRBD1. The germline V gene has CDR1 SNHLY and CDR2 FYNNEI. The CDR3 totals 12 residues. V was clipped by 5 bases and J by 6 bases; unmatched bases: 4. The CDR3 DNA is TGTGCCAGCAGTCGGGACAGCTCCGAGCAGTACTTC. Amino acids: CASSRDSSEQYF.

A few counts support this clonotype. The J gene is TRBJ2-7, the V gene TRBV29-1, with D possibly called TRBD1 or TRBD2 (8 bases each). V dropped 6 bases and J dropped 5 bases, with 17 bases sitting between them. CDR3 length: 13 amino acids. CDR1 is SQVTM, CDR2 ANQGSEA, per germline. The DNA of the CDR3 is TGCAGCGTCGGGGGGGGACAGGCCCACGAGCAGTACTTC. Translation gives CSVGGGQAHEQYF.

The table lists this clonotype with a few counts. The J gene is TRBJ2-1, the V gene TRBV29-1; 7 positions agree with TRBD1. The germline V gene encodes CDR1 SQVTM and CDR2 ANQGSEA. V shed 5 bases, J shed 6 bases, and the junction held 4 bases outside the gene matches. This CDR3 has 12 amino acids. CDR3 sequence: CSVRGPLNEQFF. CDR3 in DNA: TGCAGCGTTAGGGGGCCCCTCAATGAGCAGTTCTTC.